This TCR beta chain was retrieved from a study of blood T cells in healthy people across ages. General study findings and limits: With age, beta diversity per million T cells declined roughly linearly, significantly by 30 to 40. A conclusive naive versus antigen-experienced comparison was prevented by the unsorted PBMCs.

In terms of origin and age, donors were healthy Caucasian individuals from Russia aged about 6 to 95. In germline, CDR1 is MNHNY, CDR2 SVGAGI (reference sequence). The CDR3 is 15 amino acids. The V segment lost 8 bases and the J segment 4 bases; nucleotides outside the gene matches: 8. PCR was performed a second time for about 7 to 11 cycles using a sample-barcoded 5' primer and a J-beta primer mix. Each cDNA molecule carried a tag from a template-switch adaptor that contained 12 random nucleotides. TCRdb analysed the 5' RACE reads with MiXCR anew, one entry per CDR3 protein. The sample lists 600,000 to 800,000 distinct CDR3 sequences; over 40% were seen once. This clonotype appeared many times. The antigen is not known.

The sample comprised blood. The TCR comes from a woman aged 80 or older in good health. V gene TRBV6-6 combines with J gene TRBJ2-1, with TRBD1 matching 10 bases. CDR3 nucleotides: TGTGCCAGCCGCGGGACAGGGGAGGGGTACAATGAGCAGTTCTTC. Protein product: CASRGTGEGYNEQFF.